This T cell receptor (beta chain) originates from a study of CD4 T cells in relation to SARS-CoV-2 and coronaviruses. The V gene lost 6 bases and the J gene lost 5 bases, with 13 bases spanning the gap. Germline V lookup: CDR1 LNHDA, CDR2 SQIVND (reference sequence). The CDR3 extends over 13 amino acids. Only a few counts were recorded for this clone. Generated by immunoSEQ multiplex PCR, the TCRdb table keeps only in-frame clones and is missing some. This sample has 35,000 to 40,000 clones, with approximately 90% found just once. The chain joins TRBV19 to TRBJ1-2; D unclear. The specimen was memory CD4+ T cells from PBMCs. The sequence was obtained from an adult with COVID-19. Here the CDR3 DNA reads TGTGCCAGTAGGCCAGCTACCTTTTATGGCTACACCTTC. This encodes CASRPATFYGYTF.